Presented here are 18 T cell receptor beta chains from one specimen sequenced in a study of blood T cell repertoires in COVID-19. The repertoire was sequenced with immunoSEQ multiplex PCR; TCRdb's copy has only in-frame clones and lacks some. The data show under 250,000 clones, 90% to 95% seen once. The sequencing input was peripheral blood. These TCRs come from a man under 40 with acute or convalescent COVID-19.

The rearrangement joins TRBV6-6 to TRBJ2-3; D unresolved. Trimming shortened V by 1 base and J by 3 bases, and 8 bases separated the two germline ends. CDR1 is MNHNY, CDR2 SVGAGI, per germline (reference sequence). The CDR3 has 14 residues. Written as DNA, the CDR3 is TGTGCCAGCAGTTACTTGGTTAGAACAGATACGCAGTATTTT. It encodes CASSYLVRTDTQYF.

The rearrangement uses TRBV7-6 and TRBJ2-1; TRBD2 agrees at 7 bases. The CDR3 runs 13 residues. V gave up 5 bases and J gave up 9 bases; unmatched junction bases: 7. Germline values: CDR1 SGHVS, CDR2 FNYEAQ. Written as DNA, the CDR3 is TGTGCCAGCAGCCTCCACCCGGGGGGTGAGCAGTTCTTC. Residues: CASSLHPGGEQFF.

As regards this clone: The same CDR3 arises from other DNA sequences in this sample as well. The genes are TRBV5-1 and TRBJ1-5, with TRBD1 matching over 7 bases. Germline loops: CDR1 SGHRS, CDR2 YFSETQ. The CDR3 loop spans 14 amino acids. V gave up 3 bases and J gave up 3 bases; unmatched junction bases: 3. The CDR3: CASSSGQPNQPQHF. The DNA for the CDR3 is TGCGCCAGCAGCTCGGGACAGCCCAATCAGCCCCAGCATTTT.

This chain joins TRBV29-1 and TRBJ2-7; TRBD1 matches 9 bases. Germline V gene sequence: CDR1 SQVTM, CDR2 ANQGSEA. The V and J ends lost 7 bases and 6 bases, in that order; junction bases with no gene match: 10. This CDR3 contains 13 residues. The CDR3 sequence is CSAAGTGSTEQYF. The CDR3 region has the DNA TGCAGCGCTGCTGGGACAGGGTCTACCGAGCAGTACTTC.

This chain uses TRBV6-6 with TRBJ1-3; 10 bases map to TRBD1. V lost 2 bases, J lost 5 bases, and 6 bases stayed unmatched. Germline lookup yields CDR1 MNHNY and CDR2 SVGAGI (reference sequence). CDR3 size: 16 residues. CDR3: CASSYVQTGGRNTIYF. The CDR3 DNA sequence: TGTGCCAGCAGTTACGTCCAGACAGGGGGCAGAAACACCATATATTTT.

The chain is built from TRBV18 and TRBJ1-1; D not resolved. The V gene lost 3 bases and the J gene lost 1 base, with 6 bases spanning the gap. The CDR3 spans 13 residues. Germline V lookup: CDR1 KGHSH, CDR2 LQKENI. The CDR3 protein is CASSPQKNTEAFF. The CDR3, as DNA: TGTGCCAGCTCACCTCAGAAGAACACTGAAGCTTTCTTT.

This clone was seen just once. The rearrangement uses TRBV20-1 and TRBJ2-1; no definite D call. The V end lost 5 bases, the J end lost 4 bases, and 3 bases lay between the germline ends. Germline V gene sequence: CDR1 DFQATT, CDR2 SNEGSKA (reference sequence). This CDR3 has 10 residues. The CDR3 DNA is TGCAGTGCTCAATACAATGAGCAGTTCTTC. Translated, it gives CSAQYNEQFF.

CDR3 sequence: CASRITSGTVSARGDTIYF. As DNA, the CDR3 is TGTGCCAGTAGGATCACCTCCGGGACAGTCTCTGCGCGGGGAGACACCATATATTTT. This sequence joins TRBV19 and TRBJ1-3, with 7 bases aligning to TRBD1. The CDR3 contains 19 residues. Per the germline V gene, CDR1 is LNHDA and CDR2 is SQIVND (reference sequence). J gave up 8 bases and V 6 bases, and 25 bases lay outside the gene matches.

This chain joins TRBV2 and TRBJ1-6, with D possibly matching TRBD1 (6 bases). The V gene's germline CDR1 is SNHLY and CDR2 FYNNEI. This CDR3 is 15 amino acids long. Trimming stripped 6 bases from V and 10 bases from J, with 19 bases between. The CDR3 sequence is CASRRRYRADSPLHF. The CDR3 coding sequence is TGTGCCAGCAGGCGAAGGTACAGGGCGGACTCACCCCTCCACTTT.

The table lists this clone with a count of one. The chain has TRBV10-3 and TRBJ1-5; 9 bases fit TRBD1. CDR1 is ENHRY and CDR2 is SYGVKD in the germline V gene. This CDR3 spans 14 amino acids. Unmatched junction bases numbered 5, after V lost 6 bases and J lost 5 bases. CDR3 nucleotide sequence: TGTGCCATCAGGGGGACAGGGTCGGATCAGCCCCAGCATTTT. Its protein is CAIRGTGSDQPQHF.

The chain joins TRBV28 to TRBJ2-1; D is perhaps TRBD2 (6 bases). CDR1 is MDHEN, CDR2 SYDVKM, per germline. The V end lost 2 bases, the J end lost 4 bases, and 9 bases lay between the germline ends. The CDR3 runs 14 residues. The CDR3 sequence is CASSLPGVYNEQFF. The CDR3 DNA reads TGTGCCAGCAGTTTACCGGGGGTGTACAATGAGCAGTTCTTC.

In regard to this clone: A junction end diverges from the germline sequence, so it may reflect a read error. In nucleotides, the CDR3 is TGTGCCAGCAGTTCCCAGGGGGCAGTCAAATTT. Residues: CASSSQGAVKF. V and J are TRBV28 and TRBJ1-4, with TRBD1 matching over 8 bases. The CDR3 extends over 11 amino acids. Germline loops: CDR1 MDHEN, CDR2 SYDVKM.

The chain has TRBV6-1 and TRBJ2-6; TRBD2 matches 7 bases. V was pared by 2 bases and J by 3 bases, with 13 bases of the junction left unmatched. This CDR3 contains 19 residues. Germline V gives CDR1 MNHNS, CDR2 SASEGT. CDR3: CASSETVGGSSGGANVLTF. In nucleotides, the CDR3 is TGTGCCAGCAGTGAAACCGTGGGAGGGTCTAGTGGTGGGGCCAACGTCCTGACTTTC.

The V and J genes are TRBV9 and TRBJ2-5, with D possibly being TRBD2 (6 bases). CDR1 SGDLS and CDR2 YYNGEE come from the germline V gene. This CDR3 region has 16 residues. Trimming left V 3 bases short and J 3 bases short, with 18 bases between. The CDR3 protein is CASSDASRSGEETQYF. The CDR3 DNA reads TGTGCCAGCAGCGACGCTAGCCGTTCGGGGGAAGAGACCCAGTACTTC.

V and J are TRBV18 and TRBJ2-2, with TRBD2 matching over 7 bases. Germline V gene data show CDR1 as KGHSH and CDR2 as LQKENI. The CDR3 sequence is 15 residues long. V trimming: 3 bases; J trimming: 5 bases; junction bases outside the gene matches: 6. In DNA form, the CDR3 reads TGTGCCAGCTCACCGCTTGCGGGAGTAACCGGGGAGCTGTTTTTT. Encoded protein: CASSPLAGVTGELFF.

The chain couples TRBV10-1 to TRBJ2-5, with unresolved D. The ends were cut back, 5 bases at V and 3 bases at J, with 10 bases in the middle. The CDR3 sequence is 13 residues long. In germline, CDR1 is WNHNN, CDR2 SYGVQD (reference sequence). CDR3 sequence (DNA): TGCGCCAGCAGTCCTAATCCAAAAGAGACCCAGTACTTC. This translates into CASSPNPKETQYF.

This chain links TRBV30 with TRBJ1-5, with TRBD1 matching over 7 bases. Germline CDR1 is GTSNPN and CDR2 is SVGIG (reference sequence). This CDR3 is built from 13 residues. Trimming at V came to 5 bases and at J to 2 bases, leaving 3 bases not matched to a gene. The CDR3 nucleotides read TGTGCCTGGGACGGGACAGGCAATCAGCCCCAGCATTTT. This gives the protein CAWDGTGNQPQHF.

The V gene is TRBV5-1, the J gene TRBJ2-7, with TRBD2 identical over 7 bases. Germline assignment: CDR1 SGHRS and CDR2 YFSETQ. The CDR3 spans 15 residues. Trimming at V came to 4 bases and at J to 0 bases, leaving 7 bases not matched to a gene. CDR3 sequence: CASSVASGPSYEQYF. The DNA for the CDR3 is TGCGCCAGCAGCGTGGCTAGCGGCCCCTCCTACGAGCAGTACTTC.